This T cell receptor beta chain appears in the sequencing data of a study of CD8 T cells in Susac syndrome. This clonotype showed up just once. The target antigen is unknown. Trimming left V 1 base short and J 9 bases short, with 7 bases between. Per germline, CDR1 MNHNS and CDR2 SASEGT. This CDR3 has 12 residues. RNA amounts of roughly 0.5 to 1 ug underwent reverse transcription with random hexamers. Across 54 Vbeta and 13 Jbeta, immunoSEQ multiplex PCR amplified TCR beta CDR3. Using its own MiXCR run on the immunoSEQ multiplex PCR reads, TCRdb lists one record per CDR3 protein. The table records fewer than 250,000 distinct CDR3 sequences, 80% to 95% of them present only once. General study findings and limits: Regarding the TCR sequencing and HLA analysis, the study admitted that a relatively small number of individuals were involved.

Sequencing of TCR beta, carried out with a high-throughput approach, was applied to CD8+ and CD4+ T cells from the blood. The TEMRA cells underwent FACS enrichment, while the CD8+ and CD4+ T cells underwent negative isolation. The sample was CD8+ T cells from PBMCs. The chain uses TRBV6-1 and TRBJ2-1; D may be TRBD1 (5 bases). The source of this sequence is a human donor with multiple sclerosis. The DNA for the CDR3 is TGTGCCAGCAGTGAAGGTAGGGGTGAGCAGTTCTTC. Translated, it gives CASSEGRGEQFF.